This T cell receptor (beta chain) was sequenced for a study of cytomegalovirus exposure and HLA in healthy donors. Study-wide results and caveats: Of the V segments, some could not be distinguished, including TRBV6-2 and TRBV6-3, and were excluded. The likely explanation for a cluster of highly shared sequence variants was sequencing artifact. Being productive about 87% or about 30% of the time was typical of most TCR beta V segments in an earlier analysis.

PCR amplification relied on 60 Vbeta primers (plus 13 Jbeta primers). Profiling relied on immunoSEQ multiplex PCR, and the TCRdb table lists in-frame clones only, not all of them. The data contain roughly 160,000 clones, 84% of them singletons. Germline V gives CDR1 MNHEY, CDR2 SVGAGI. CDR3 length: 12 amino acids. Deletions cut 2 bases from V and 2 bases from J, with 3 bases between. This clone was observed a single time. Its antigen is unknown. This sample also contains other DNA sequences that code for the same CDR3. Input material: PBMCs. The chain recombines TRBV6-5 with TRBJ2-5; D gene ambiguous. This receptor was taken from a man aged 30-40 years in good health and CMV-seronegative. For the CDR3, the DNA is TGTGCCAGCAGTTACCCTCAAGAGACCCAGTACTTC. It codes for CASSYPQETQYF.